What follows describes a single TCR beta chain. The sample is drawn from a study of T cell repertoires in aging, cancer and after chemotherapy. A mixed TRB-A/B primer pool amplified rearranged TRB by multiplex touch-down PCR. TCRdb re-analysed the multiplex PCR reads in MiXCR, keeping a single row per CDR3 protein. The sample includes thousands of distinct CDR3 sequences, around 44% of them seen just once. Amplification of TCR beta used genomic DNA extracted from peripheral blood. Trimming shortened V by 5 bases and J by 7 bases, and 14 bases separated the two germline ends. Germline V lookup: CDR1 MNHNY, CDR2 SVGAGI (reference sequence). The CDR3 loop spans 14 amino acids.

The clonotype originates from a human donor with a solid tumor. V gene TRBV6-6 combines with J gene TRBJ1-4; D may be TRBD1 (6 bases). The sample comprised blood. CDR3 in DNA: TGTGCCAGCAGTCCACAGGGAGGGAGTGAAAAACTGTTTTTT. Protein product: CASSPQGGSEKLFF.